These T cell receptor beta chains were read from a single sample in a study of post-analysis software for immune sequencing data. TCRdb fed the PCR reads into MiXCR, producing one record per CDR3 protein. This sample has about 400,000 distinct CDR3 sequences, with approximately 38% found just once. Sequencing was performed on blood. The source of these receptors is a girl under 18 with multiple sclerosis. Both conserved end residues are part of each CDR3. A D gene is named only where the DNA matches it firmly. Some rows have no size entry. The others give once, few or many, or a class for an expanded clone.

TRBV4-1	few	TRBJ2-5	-	CASSQEVRSQETQYF	TGCGCCAGCAGCCAAGAGGTCCGGAGCCAAGAGACCCAGTACTTC
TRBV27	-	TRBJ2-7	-	CASIAAESSSYEQYF	TGTGCCAGCATCGCCGCGGAGTCCAGCTCCTACGAGCAGTACTTC
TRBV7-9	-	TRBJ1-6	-	CASSLGGWGNLHF	TGTGCCAGCAGCTTAGGAGGGTGGGGGAACCTCCACTTT
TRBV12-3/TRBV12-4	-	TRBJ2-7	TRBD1	CASSYTSPGQISYEQYF	TGTGCCAGCAGTTATACTTCGCCGGGACAGATCTCCTACGAGCAGTACTTC
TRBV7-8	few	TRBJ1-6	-	CASRPRLGSYNSPLHF	TGTGCCAGCAGGCCCCGGCTGGGGTCCTATAATTCACCCCTCCACTTT
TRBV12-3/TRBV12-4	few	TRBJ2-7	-	CASSWHGKTYEQYF	TGTGCCAGCAGTTGGCACGGGAAAACCTACGAGCAGTACTTC
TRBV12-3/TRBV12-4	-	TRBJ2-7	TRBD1	CASSFGPRQGDEQYF	TGTGCCAGCAGTTTCGGCCCGAGGCAGGGGGACGAGCAGTACTTC
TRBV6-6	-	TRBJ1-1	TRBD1	CASSYPDRGNTEAFF	TGTGCCAGCAGTTACCCGGACAGGGGAAACACTGAAGCTTTCTTT
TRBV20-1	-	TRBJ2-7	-	CSASGPESSYEQYF	TGCAGTGCTAGCGGGCCGGAGAGCTCCTACGAGCAGTACTTC
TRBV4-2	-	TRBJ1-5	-	CASSQDRQGGQPQDF	TGTGCCAGCAGCCAAGATCGTCAGGGAGGCCAGCCCCAGGATTTT
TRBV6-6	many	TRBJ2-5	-	CASSYGGETQYF	TGTGCCAGCAGTTACGGGGGGGAGACCCAGTACTTC
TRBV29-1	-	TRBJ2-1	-	CSVGRGLYHEQFF	TGCAGCGTTGGGCGGGGGCTTTATCATGAGCAGTTCTTC
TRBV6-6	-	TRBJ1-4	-	CASSYSSLEVRDEKLFF	TGTGCCAGCAGTTACTCGAGCTTAGAGGTCCGTGATGAAAAACTGTTTTTT
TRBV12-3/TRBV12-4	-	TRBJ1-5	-	CASSFRDGVNQPQHF	TGTGCCAGCAGTTTCCGGGACGGCGTCAATCAGCCCCAGCATTTT
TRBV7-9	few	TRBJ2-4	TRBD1	CASSATQGGKNIQYF	TGTGCCAGCAGCGCGACACAGGGGGGCAAAAACATTCAGTACTTC
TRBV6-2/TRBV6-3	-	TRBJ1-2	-	CAGSQQGFGYGYTF	TGTGCCGGCAGTCAACAGGGTTTTGGCTATGGCTACACCTTC
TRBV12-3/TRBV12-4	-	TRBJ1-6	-	CASSLGGQWPTTLHF	TGTGCCAGCAGTTTAGGAGGACAGTGGCCAACAACCCTCCACTTT
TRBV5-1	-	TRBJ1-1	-	CASSLDVRKNTEAFF	TGCGCCAGCAGCTTGGACGTCAGGAAGAACACTGAAGCTTTCTTT
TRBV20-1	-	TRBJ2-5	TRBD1	CSAPRPGTGEETQYF	TGCAGTGCGCCAAGACCCGGGACAGGGGAAGAGACCCAGTACTTC
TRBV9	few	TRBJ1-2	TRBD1	CASSPSRGQGNYGYTF	TGTGCCAGCAGCCCTAGCCGGGGACAGGGAAACTATGGCTACACCTTC
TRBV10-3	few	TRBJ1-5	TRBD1	CAISESIGTGGQPQHF	TGTGCCATCAGTGAGTCGATAGGGACAGGGGGTCAGCCCCAGCATTTT
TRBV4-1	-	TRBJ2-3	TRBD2	CASSDREGGADTQYF	TGCGCCAGCAGCGACCGGGAGGGGGGAGCAGATACGCAGTATTTT
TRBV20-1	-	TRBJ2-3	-	CSALTPSTPDTQYF	TGCAGTGCTCTAACCCCTAGTACTCCAGATACGCAGTATTTT
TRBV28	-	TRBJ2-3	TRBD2	CASSSMTSGVTDTQYF	TGTGCCAGCAGTTCAATGACTAGCGGGGTGACAGATACGCAGTATTTT
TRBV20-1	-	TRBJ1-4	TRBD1	CSASAPGQANEKLFF	TGCAGTGCTAGCGCCCCGGGACAGGCTAATGAAAAACTGTTTTTT
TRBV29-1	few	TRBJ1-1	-	CSVLDWDTEAFF	TGCAGCGTCTTGGACTGGGACACTGAAGCTTTCTTT
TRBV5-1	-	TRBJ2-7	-	CASSLSLGRSYEQYF	TGCGCCAGCAGCTTATCCCTGGGCCGATCCTACGAGCAGTACTTC
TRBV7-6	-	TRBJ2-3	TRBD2	CASSRPSSGGWSTDTQYF	TGTGCCAGCAGCCGCCCGTCTAGCGGGGGTTGGAGCACAGATACGCAGTATTTT
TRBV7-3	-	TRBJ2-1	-	CASSLLQGAGVNEQFF	TGTGCCAGCAGCTTACTTCAAGGGGCCGGCGTCAATGAGCAGTTCTTC
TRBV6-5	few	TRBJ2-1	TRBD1	CASSYSLTGGFNEQFF	TGTGCCAGCAGTTACTCGCTAACAGGGGGCTTTAATGAGCAGTTCTTC
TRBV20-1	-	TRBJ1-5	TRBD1	CSALQGVHNQPQHF	TGCAGTGCCTTACAGGGGGTTCACAATCAGCCCCAGCATTTT
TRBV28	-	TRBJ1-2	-	CASSLRGFFGYTF	TGTGCCAGCAGTTTACGGGGCTTCTTCGGCTACACCTTC
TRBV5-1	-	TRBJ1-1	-	CASSLVHLRGMNTEAFF	TGCGCCAGCAGCTTGGTGCACTTAAGGGGCATGAACACTGAAGCTTTCTTT
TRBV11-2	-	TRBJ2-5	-	CASSPRWPQGEETQYF	TGTGCCAGCAGTCCAAGATGGCCACAGGGAGAAGAGACCCAGTACTTC
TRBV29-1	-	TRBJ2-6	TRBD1	CSVEESNRGIAGANVLTF	TGCAGCGTTGAAGAATCAAACAGGGGAATTGCTGGGGCCAACGTCCTGACTTTC
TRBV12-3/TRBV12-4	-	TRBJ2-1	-	CASTGQPRGSYNEQFF	TGTGCCAGCACCGGACAGCCACGGGGCTCCTACAATGAGCAGTTCTTC
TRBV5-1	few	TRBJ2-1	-	CASSWVDPTSSYNEQFF	TGCGCCAGCAGCTGGGTTGACCCAACCAGCTCCTACAATGAGCAGTTCTTC
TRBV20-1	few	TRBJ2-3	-	CRGMGGPDTQYF	TGCAGGGGGATGGGGGGCCCAGATACGCAGTATTTT
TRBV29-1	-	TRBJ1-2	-	CSVGRQPFIGYTF	TGCAGCGTCGGCCGGCAACCTTTCATCGGCTACACCTTC
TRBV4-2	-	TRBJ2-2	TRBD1	CASSQRGQGMNTGELFF	TGTGCCAGCAGCCAAAGGGGACAGGGGATGAACACCGGGGAGCTGTTTTTT
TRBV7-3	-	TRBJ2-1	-	CASSLDRGNNNEQFF	TGTGCCAGCAGTCTAGACCGAGGCAACAACAATGAGCAGTTCTTC
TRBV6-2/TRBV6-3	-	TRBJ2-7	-	CASSDVTASYEQYF	TGTGCCAGCAGTGATGTGACAGCTTCCTACGAGCAGTACTTC
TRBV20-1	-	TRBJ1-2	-	CSASDLDRYGYTF	TGCAGTGCTAGTGATCTAGACCGCTATGGCTACACCTTC
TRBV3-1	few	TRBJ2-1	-	CASSRILVAPEQFF	TGTGCCAGCAGCCGCATACTAGTAGCTCCTGAGCAGTTCTTC
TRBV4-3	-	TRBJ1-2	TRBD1	CASSRKRIGQGLNYGYTF	TGCGCCAGCAGCCGGAAAAGGATCGGACAGGGACTCAACTATGGCTACACCTTC
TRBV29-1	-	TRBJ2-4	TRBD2	CSVEDLGGEGKNIQYF	TGCAGCGTTGAAGATCTTGGGGGGGAGGGCAAAAACATTCAGTACTTC
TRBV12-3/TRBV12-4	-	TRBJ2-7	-	CASGRGGYEQYF	TGTGCCAGCGGGCGGGGAGGCTACGAGCAGTACTTC
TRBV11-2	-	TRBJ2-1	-	CASSPRTILRSSYNEQFF	TGTGCCAGCAGCCCCCGAACAATACTACGGAGCTCCTACAATGAGCAGTTCTTC
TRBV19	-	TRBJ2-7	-	CATGTPYEQYF	TGTGCAACAGGGACCCCCTACGAGCAGTACTTC
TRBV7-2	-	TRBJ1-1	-	CASSLAGWTEAFF	TGTGCCAGCAGCTTAGCGGGTTGGACTGAAGCTTTCTTT
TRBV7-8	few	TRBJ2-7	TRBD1	CASSPPGQAMTYEQYF	TGTGCCAGCAGCCCACCGGGACAGGCCATGACCTACGAGCAGTACTTC
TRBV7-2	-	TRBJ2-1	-	CASSFGVGTNEQFF	TGTGCCAGCAGCTTCGGGGTGGGCACCAATGAGCAGTTCTTC